These T cell receptor beta chains were read from a single sample in a study of beta chain features in type 1 diabetes. The assay was immunoSEQ multiplex PCR, and TCRdb's table has in-frame clones only and misses some. The sample has around 650,000 clones, 9.5% to 15% seen once; the top ten hold approximately 0.11%. Sequenced: naive CD4+ T cells from blood. These receptors all stem from a man between 25 and 39 years old with type 1 diabetes. Both conserved end residues are part of each CDR3. Fields, in order: clone size, J gene, D gene, V gene, CDR3 protein, CDR3 DNA. A D gene is named only where the DNA matches it firmly. Size is omitted from some rows. Given values are once, few, many or a class for expanded clones.

few TRBJ2-7 TRBD1 TRBV4-3 CASSQDTSGTGTYEQYF TGCGCCAGCAGCCAAGACACCTCCGGGACAGGGACCTACGAGCAGTACTTC
. TRBJ2-3 . TRBV9 CASTRYPGTDTQYF TGTGCCAGCACCCGTTACCCGGGGACAGATACGCAGTATTTT
few TRBJ2-1 . TRBV2 CASSADGRIEQFF TGTGCCAGCAGTGCTGATGGCCGTATTGAGCAGTTCTTC
. TRBJ1-6 TRBD1 TRBV7-9 CASSLSRDSHSPLHF TGTGCCAGCAGCTTATCCAGGGACAGTCATTCACCCCTCCACTTT
. TRBJ2-5 . TRBV30 CAWSVTSGPSLTQYF TGTGCCTGGAGTGTAACGAGTGGACCGAGTTTGACCCAGTACTTC
few TRBJ2-7 TRBD1 TRBV5-1 CASSLDYSGTGLYEQYF TGCGCCAGCAGCTTGGACTACTCCGGGACAGGACTCTACGAGCAGTACTTC
. TRBJ2-7 TRBD2 TRBV7-2 CASSQQALAGENEQYF TGTGCCAGCAGCCAACAAGCACTAGCGGGGGAGAACGAGCAGTACTTC
. TRBJ1-2 TRBD1 TRBV27 CASSFSGQGMGGYTF TGTGCCAGCAGTTTTTCGGGACAGGGAATGGGTGGCTACACCTTC
once TRBJ1-4 . TRBV5-4 CASSRGAGPTANEKLFF TGTGCCAGCAGCCGGGGGGCAGGCCCGACGGCTAATGAAAAACTGTTTTTT
few TRBJ2-7 . TRBV25-1 CASSAPDGSNEQYF TGTGCCAGCAGTGCCCCTGACGGGAGCAACGAGCAGTACTTC
. TRBJ1-1 . TRBV29-1 CSVRGQPNTEAFF TGCAGCGTTCGCGGACAGCCGAACACTGAAGCTTTCTTT
few TRBJ2-7 . TRBV7-9 CASSSQPTDFSYEQYF TGTGCCAGCAGCTCCCAACCAACTGACTTCTCCTACGAGCAGTACTTC
. TRBJ1-5 . TRBV10-3 CAISVAGRNQPQHF TGTGCCATCAGTGTGGCAGGCCGCAATCAGCCCCAGCATTTT
. TRBJ2-7 . TRBV6-5 CASSKAGTSYEQYF TGTGCCAGCAGTAAGGCAGGTACCTCCTACGAGCAGTACTTC
. TRBJ2-5 . TRBV4-2 CASSQDFTQETQYF TGTGCCAGCAGCCAAGATTTCACCCAGGAGACCCAGTACTTC
few TRBJ1-2 . TRBV6-5 CASSAGGGYTF TGTGCCAGCAGCGCCGGAGGCGGCTACACCTTC
few TRBJ2-5 . TRBV29-1 CSVSGSGETQYF TGCAGCGTATCCGGGTCGGGGGAGACCCAGTACTTC
few TRBJ1-4 . TRBV6-5 CASSTADSFEKLFF TGTGCCAGCAGTACCGCTGACAGTTTTGAAAAACTGTTTTTT
few TRBJ2-7 TRBD2 TRBV4-3 CASSQDGGVYEQYF TGCGCCAGCAGCCAAGATGGGGGGGTGTACGAGCAGTACTTC
. TRBJ2-1 . TRBV5-1 CASSVERRGNEQFF TGCGCCAGCAGCGTGGAACGTCGTGGGAATGAGCAGTTCTTC
few TRBJ1-2 TRBD1 TRBV4-3 CASSQDSGQDSYTF TGCGCCAGCAGCCAAGATTCAGGACAGGACAGCTACACCTTC
. TRBJ2-2 TRBD1 TRBV7-8 CASSLLDRGIPGELFF TGTGCCAGCAGCTTACTCGACAGGGGTATTCCCGGGGAGCTGTTTTTT
. TRBJ2-7 . TRBV7-9 CASSLDPTDEQYF TGTGCCAGCAGCTTAGACCCCACCGACGAGCAGTACTTC
. TRBJ2-5 TRBD2 TRBV9 CASSLGVSGLAGETQYF TGTGCCAGCAGCCTAGGGGTTTCGGGACTAGCGGGAGAGACCCAGTACTTC
. TRBJ1-2 . TRBV7-9 CASSLVTGGYTF TGTGCCAGCAGCTTAGTGACGGGAGGCTACACCTTC
few TRBJ1-1 . TRBV5-1 CASSLGPVNTEAFF TGCGCCAGCAGCTTAGGGCCAGTGAACACTGAAGCTTTCTTT
few TRBJ1-2 . TRBV29-1 CSVSGQNYGYTF TGCAGCGTTTCTGGCCAGAACTATGGCTACACCTTC
few TRBJ1-4 TRBD1 TRBV5-6 CASSLRTGGWSGEKLFF TGTGCCAGCAGCTTAAGGACAGGGGGCTGGAGTGGTGAAAAACTGTTTTTT
few TRBJ1-5 . TRBV18 CASSPGAGASNQPQHF TGTGCCAGCTCACCCGGAGCGGGGGCCAGCAATCAGCCCCAGCATTTT
. TRBJ2-5 TRBD1 TRBV5-1 CASSPTGQGAGGTQYF TGCGCCAGCAGCCCGACGGGACAGGGGGCCGGAGGGACCCAGTACTTC
. TRBJ1-2 TRBD1 TRBV6-1 CASSAQTGAQDGYTF TGTGCCAGCAGTGCACAGACAGGGGCCCAGGATGGCTACACCTTC